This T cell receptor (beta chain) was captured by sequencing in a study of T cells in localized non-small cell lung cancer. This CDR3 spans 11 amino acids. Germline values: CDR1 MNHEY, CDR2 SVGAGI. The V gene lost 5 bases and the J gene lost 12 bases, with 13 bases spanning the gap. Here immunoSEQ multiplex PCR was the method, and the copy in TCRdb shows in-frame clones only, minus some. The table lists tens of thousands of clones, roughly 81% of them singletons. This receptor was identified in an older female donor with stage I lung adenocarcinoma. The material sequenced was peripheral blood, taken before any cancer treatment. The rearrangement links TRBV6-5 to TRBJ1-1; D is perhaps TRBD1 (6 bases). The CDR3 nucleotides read TGTGCCAGCAGTAACGACAGGCTGCCTTTCTTT. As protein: CASSNDRLPFF.